This note documents a single T cell receptor (beta chain) sequence. The CDR3 totals 12 residues. V dropped 4 bases and J dropped 5; count of bases not matched to a gene: 4. Germline lookup yields CDR1 SQVTM and CDR2 ANQGSEA. Study processing details: By means of reference gene primer amplification, nucleated cell counts were estimated. Data came from immunoSEQ multiplex PCR; TCRdb stores just in-frame clones and leaves some out. Clonal size and the V and J genes are those of that table, whereas D and trimming came from the DNA. This sample has about 240,000 clones, with 70% to 90% found just once. This sample is part of a study of blood T cell repertoires in COVID-19. Those enrolled, adults aged roughly 18 to 90 years, came from some 23 US areas. Cohorts were assigned according to the clinical history that participants reported.

Sequenced: PBMCs or T cells enriched from blood (not recorded which). This chain connects TRBV29-1 to TRBJ1-2; TRBD1 matches at 7 bases. This TCR was recovered from a woman between 40 and 50 years old with acute COVID-19. The CDR3 reads CSVVTGRYGYTF. The CDR3 DNA follows: TGCAGCGTTGTGACAGGGAGATATGGCTACACCTTC.